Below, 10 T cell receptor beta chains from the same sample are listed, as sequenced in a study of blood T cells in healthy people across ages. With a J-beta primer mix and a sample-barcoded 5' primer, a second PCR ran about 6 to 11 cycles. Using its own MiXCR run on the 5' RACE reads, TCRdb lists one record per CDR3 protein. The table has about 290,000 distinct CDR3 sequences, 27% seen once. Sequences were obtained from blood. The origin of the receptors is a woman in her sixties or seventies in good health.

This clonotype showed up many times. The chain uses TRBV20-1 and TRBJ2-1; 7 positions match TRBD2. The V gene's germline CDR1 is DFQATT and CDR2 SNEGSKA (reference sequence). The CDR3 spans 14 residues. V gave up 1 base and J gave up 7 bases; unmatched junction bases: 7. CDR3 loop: CSARVGAGANEQFF. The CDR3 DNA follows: TGCAGTGCTAGAGTCGGGGCGGGAGCAAATGAGCAGTTCTTC.

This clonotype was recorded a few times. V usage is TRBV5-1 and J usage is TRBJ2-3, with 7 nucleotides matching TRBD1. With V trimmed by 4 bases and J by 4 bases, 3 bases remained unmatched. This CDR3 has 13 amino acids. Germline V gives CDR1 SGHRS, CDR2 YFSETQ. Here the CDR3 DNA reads TGCGCCAGCAGCCGCACAGGGGCAGATACGCAGTATTTT. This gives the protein CASSRTGADTQYF.

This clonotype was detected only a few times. The CDR3 region has the DNA TGTGCCAGCAGCGTAGATTGGGGGGAGGACTCCGGACGGCGACAAGAGACCCAGTACTTC. This encodes CASSVDWGEDSGRRQETQYF. This chain connects TRBV9 to TRBJ2-7, with D perhaps TRBD2 (6 bases). The closer fit of TRBJ2-5 to the DNA end suggests the J call may be wrong. Germline values: CDR1 SGDLS, CDR2 YYNGEE. The CDR3 totals 20 residues.

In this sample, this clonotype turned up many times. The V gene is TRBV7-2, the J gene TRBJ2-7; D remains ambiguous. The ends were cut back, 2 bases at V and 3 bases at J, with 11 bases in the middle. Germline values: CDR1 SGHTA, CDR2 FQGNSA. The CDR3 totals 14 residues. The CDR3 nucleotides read TGTGCCAGCAGCTTAAGTTCCATAGACTACGAGCAGTACTTC. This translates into CASSLSSIDYEQYF.

The CDR3 reads CASSSAGKGVYEQYF. CDR3 nucleotide sequence: TGTGCCAGCAGTTCCGCGGGAAAAGGAGTTTACGAGCAGTACTTC. This chain links TRBV6-5 with TRBJ2-7; D perhaps matches TRBD2 (6 bases). Germline CDR1 and CDR2: MNHEY and SVGAGI. The CDR3 length is 15 residues. Trimming left V 4 bases short and J 4 bases short, with 17 bases between.

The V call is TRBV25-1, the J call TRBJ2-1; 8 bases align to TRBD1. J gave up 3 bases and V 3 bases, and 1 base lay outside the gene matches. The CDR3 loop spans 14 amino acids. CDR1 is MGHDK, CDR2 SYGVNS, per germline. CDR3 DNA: TGTGCCAGCAGTGATGGGACAGGCTACAATGAGCAGTTCTTC. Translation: CASSDGTGYNEQFF.

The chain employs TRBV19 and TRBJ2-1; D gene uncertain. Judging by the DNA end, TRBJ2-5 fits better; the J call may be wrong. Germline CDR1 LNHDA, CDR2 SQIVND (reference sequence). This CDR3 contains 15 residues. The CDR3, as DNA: TGTGCCAGTAGTAGTGGGTCAGCGAGAGTGGAGACCCAGTACTTC. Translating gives CASSSGSARVETQYF.

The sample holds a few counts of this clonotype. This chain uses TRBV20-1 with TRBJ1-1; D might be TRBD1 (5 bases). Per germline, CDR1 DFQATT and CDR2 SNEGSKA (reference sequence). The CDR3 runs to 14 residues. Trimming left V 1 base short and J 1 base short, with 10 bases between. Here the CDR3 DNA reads TGCAGTGCTAGAGTTACGACAGCGAACACTGAAGCTTTCTTT. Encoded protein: CSARVTTANTEAFF.

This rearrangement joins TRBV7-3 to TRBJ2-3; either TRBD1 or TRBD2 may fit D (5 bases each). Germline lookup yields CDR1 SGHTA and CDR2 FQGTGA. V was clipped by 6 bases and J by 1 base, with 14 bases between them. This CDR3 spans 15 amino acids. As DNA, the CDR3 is TGTGCCAGCAGTACCCGAGGGGAAGGCACAGATACGCAGTATTTT. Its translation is CASSTRGEGTDTQYF.

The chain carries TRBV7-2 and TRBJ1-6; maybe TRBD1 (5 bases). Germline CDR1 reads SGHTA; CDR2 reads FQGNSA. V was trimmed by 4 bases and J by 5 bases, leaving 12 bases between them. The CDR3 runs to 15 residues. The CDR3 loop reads CASSYGQGNNSPLHF. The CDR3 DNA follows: TGTGCCAGCAGCTACGGGCAGGGAAATAATTCACCCCTCCACTTT.